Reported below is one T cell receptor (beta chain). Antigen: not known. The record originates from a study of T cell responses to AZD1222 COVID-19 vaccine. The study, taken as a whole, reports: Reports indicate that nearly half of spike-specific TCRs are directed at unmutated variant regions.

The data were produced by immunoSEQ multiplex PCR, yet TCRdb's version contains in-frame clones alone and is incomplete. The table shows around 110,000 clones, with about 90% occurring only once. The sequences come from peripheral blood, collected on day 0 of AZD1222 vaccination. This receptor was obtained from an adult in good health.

CDR3 residues: CASSPGTGGNNQPQHF. In DNA form, the CDR3 reads TGTGCCAGCAGCCCCGGGACGGGAGGGAACAATCAGCCCCAGCATTTT. The J gene is TRBJ1-5, the V gene TRBV7-8; D is possibly TRBD1 (5 bases). Germline V gene data show CDR1 as SGHVS and CDR2 as FQNEAQ. V was pared by 5 bases and J by 3 bases, with 17 bases between. This CDR3 comprises 16 residues.